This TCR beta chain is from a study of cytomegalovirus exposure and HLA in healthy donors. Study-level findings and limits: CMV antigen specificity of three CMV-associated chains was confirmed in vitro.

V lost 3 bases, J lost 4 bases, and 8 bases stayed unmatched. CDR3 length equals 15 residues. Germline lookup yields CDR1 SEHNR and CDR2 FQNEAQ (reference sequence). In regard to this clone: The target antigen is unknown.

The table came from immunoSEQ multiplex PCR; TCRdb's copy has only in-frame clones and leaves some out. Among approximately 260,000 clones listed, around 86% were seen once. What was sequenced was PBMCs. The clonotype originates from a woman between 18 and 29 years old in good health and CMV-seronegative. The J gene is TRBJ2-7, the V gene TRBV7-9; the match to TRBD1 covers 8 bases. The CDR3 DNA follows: TGTGCCAGCAGCTTCCTCCAGGGGGCGCGGTACGAGCAGTACTTC. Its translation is CASSFLQGARYEQYF.